Sequencing of this T cell receptor beta chain was carried out in a study of cytomegalovirus exposure and HLA in healthy donors (dated by TCRdb to 2015 to 2018). Regarding the study in general: An earlier analysis of under 600 of the donors reported about 250 Gb of sequence data and 117 million unique TCR beta sequences from some 180 million T cells. Approximately 310 gigabases of sequencing data and around 87 million unique TCR sequences were included in an early release covering 550 to 800 HLA-typed donors. Of the 300 to 500 genotyped donors, 65% to 90% were placed in the genetic ancestry cluster associated with self-reported Caucasian donors. The study aimed to test whether signatures of past pathogen exposure could be identified by cataloging public T cell receptors. Using immunosequencing, the study profiled T cell repertoires from roughly 650 subjects and related those repertoires to cytomegalovirus serostatus. In addition to the first cohort of around 670 subjects, a separate validation cohort of some 120 different subjects was used. High-throughput TCR immunosequencing, statistical association of individual TCRs with disease status, and machine learning were combined to predict cytomegalovirus infection status. To study patterns of TCR occurrence, a later analysis re-analyzed previously published TCR beta repertoires from more than 550 donors and added high-resolution HLA genotyping. Rather than drawing on any new phenotypic data, the later analysis identified candidate immune exposures from TCR beta sequences and the way those sequences occurred across donors. In an earlier analysis of 550 to 700 of the donors, high-throughput TCR beta sequencing was used to judge whether each TCR beta V gene segment behaved as functional or pseudogenic. Alongside the repertoire data, information on donor age, sex, ethnicity and CMV serostatus was compiled. A later genetic analysis took genome-wide SNP genotypes for about 55% of the 666 donors and used that subset as a discovery cohort. Every discovery cohort repertoire had been produced on one sequencing platform. Class I and class II HLA loci were covered by the typing at four-digit resolution. Typing coverage differed by locus: A, B, C, DRB1 and DQB1 were typed in roughly 620-630 donors, DQA1 in about 500, DPA1 in approximately 610, and DPB1 in around 490. A handful of DR-DQ haplotypes were treated as single units for association and clustering because of strong linkage in the cohort. Among roughly 400 genotyped donors of the cohort, an average of around 220,000 unique TCR beta nucleotide sequences was sequenced per donor, of which approximately 18% were non-productive. The investigation overall reported the following: In a later analysis, the rate of TCR association differed among HLA loci, with DRB1 alleles having the most associated TCRs and HLA-C alleles having the fewest. A later analysis reported that several top co-occurrence clusters appeared linked to parvovirus B19, influenza, CMV and Epstein-Barr virus. Across donors, most TCR sequences were observed very rarely, whereas some public TCRs were present in many individuals. According to a later analysis, most CMV-associated TCR beta chains appeared to be HLA-restricted, and the HLA associations seemed to be driven largely by CMV exposure. An association between a missense DCLRE1C variant and V-gene and J-gene trimming of TCR beta chains was found in a later genetic analysis and replicated in an independent cohort. Because some donors lacked HLA typing at each locus, the association tests relied only on the typed subset. Cytomegalovirus status was reported to be diagnosed by the classifier with high specificity and sensitivity in both the original and validation cohorts. A further reported finding was that TCR beta sequences accurately predicted the HLA-A and HLA-B alleles for most subjects in the first cohort. A few of the identified cytomegalovirus-associated TCR beta chains were confirmed in vitro to be specific for cytomegalovirus antigens. In an earlier analysis of a few hundred of the donors, most TCR beta V segments were observed in productive rearrangements about 87% or about 30% of the time, broadly matching IMGT annotations. The cohort was sequenced for TCR beta chains only, and without alpha or paired-chain data the features that could be detected were limited. A group of highly shared sequence variants was considered likely to be a technical artifact of the sequencing pipeline. Roughly uniform sequencing depth across donors was assumed in presence/absence analyses, although this assumption may not hold. For the cohort, immune exposure information was limited to CMV serostatus. About 17 rarely observed V segments, including chromosome 9 orphons, were excluded from the earlier analysis of about 500 of the donors because counts were too low. Strong co-occurrence of HLA alleles, especially DR and DQ, made assigning TCR associations to individual alleles difficult. In the study, some 160 TCR beta chains were listed as associated with cytomegalovirus. Some IMGT-functional V segments, including TRBV6-2 and TRBV6-3, could not be distinguished by the 87-base-pair reads and were therefore excluded. Linkage disequilibrium might explain the correlated functional status among segregating V segments, but an unknown experimental factor could not be ruled out. The authors suggested that the approach could potentially be extended to other disease states and immunological phenotypes. A later analysis associated 15,000 to 20,000 TCR beta sequences with specific HLA alleles at a false discovery rate of 0.05. In a later analysis, HLA-associated TCR beta chains were found to be more clonally expanded and to have lower generation probabilities than equally common non-associated chains. Compared with the roughly 710-donor mean, donors in an Asian-associated ancestry cluster had fewer N-insertions in productive TCRs, according to a later genetic analysis.

In the case of this clone: Its antigen specificity is not known.

Libraries were prepared through the immunoSEQ multiplex PCR assay. For the multiplex PCR, a mixture combining 60 forward primers for TCR Vbeta segments and 13 reverse primers for TCR Jbeta segments was used. Amplification of the CDR3 region of rearranged TCR beta genes was performed with a multiplex PCR assay on genomic DNA. On the Illumina HiSeq System, the amplified TCR beta libraries were sequenced as 87-base-pair reads. For the original study's pipeline: In a later analysis, 80 million or so unique TCR beta chains were counted across the 666 repertoires, and roughly 9.9 million of these chains were shared by at least two donors. Raw reads were error-corrected and collapsed into unique sequences with a nearest-neighbor algorithm that merged closely related sequences to remove PCR and sequencing errors. V, D and J gene segments were assigned by aligning CDR3 sequences to IMGT reference sequences. For a sequence to be retained, a match of at least six nucleotides to both a V gene segment and a J gene segment was required. A rearrangement counted as productive if the CDR3 had no stop codons and remained in frame with V and J, and every other rearrangement counted as non-productive. CDR3 was defined according to IMGT convention as the region running from the second conserved V-encoded cysteine to the conserved J-encoded phenylalanine. The earlier analysis of 587 of the donors excluded sequences that lacked an unambiguous match to a single V gene segment. In an earlier analysis of 587 of the donors, V segments were called functional above 56.7% productive rearrangements and were called segregating when the between-donor standard deviation exceeded 5%. A statistical classification framework was built for diagnosing cytomegalovirus status from the catalog of TCR beta chain sequences. In a later analysis, V and J genes were assigned by comparing TCR nucleotide sequences against IMGT/GENE-DB human TR gene sequences. Using the TCRdist pipeline, a later analysis assigned CDR3 sequences along with most-parsimonious VDJ recombination scenarios. In a later analysis, each TCR beta chain was defined by its CDR3 amino acid sequence together with its V-gene family, and reads lacking a unique V-gene family were excluded. In a later analysis, fewer than 600 highly shared, low-generation-probability nucleotide sequences were removed to address suspected cross-contamination and a sequencing artifact. In a later analysis, a clonal expansion index for each public chain was calculated from normalized within-repertoire ranks of inferred template counts. Generation probabilities in a later analysis came from a VDJ recombination model fitted to out-of-frame rearrangements, and those results were checked against IGoR. In a later analysis, hypergeometric tests were used to score TCR-TCR, TCR-HLA and TCR-CMV co-occurrence, with a repertoire-size bias correction applied to TCR pairs. False discovery rates were estimated in a later analysis by permuting HLA or CMV assignments 20 times. In a later analysis, co-occurring TCRs were grouped using DBSCAN, with TCRdist sequence similarity added in when clustering inside HLA-allele-positive subsets. Co-occurrence clustering excluded repertoires with fewer than 30,000 or more than 120,000 public chains, plus five with anomalous nucleotide sharing. TCRdb retrieved this table from immuneACCESS and kept in-frame rearrangements only. Not all clones are present; in checked studies, unresolved V genes account for under half, and no reason is known for the remainder. The DNA gave D and trimming, while V, J and clone size come from that table. The sample table gives some 150,000 clones. The ten largest clones capture about 2.2% of the sample.

The CDR3 sequence holds 15 residues, the cysteine and phenylalanine included. Only the CDR3 DNA stays, 45 bases, in frame from base 1. The cohort comprised hundreds of healthy bone marrow donors. All cohort members were sampled while nominally healthy, although unrecorded immune exposures were likely present. The donor tested CMV seronegative and was one of the 352 seronegative cohort members. Every donor gave a peripheral blood sample, and the peripheral blood mononuclear cells from that sample were used for TCR beta sequencing. The Qiagen DNeasy Blood Extraction Kit was used to extract genomic DNA from the blood cell samples.

The sequence was collected from a woman between 18 and 29 years old in good health and CMV-seronegative. The sample taken for sequencing was PBMCs. Recombination joined TRBV21-1 with TRBJ2-5; TRBD2 is taken as the D call from the table, unchecked against the DNA. TRBV21-1 is noted as a pseudogene. The nucleotide sequence is given as TGTGCCGGACCTACCCTAGCGGGAGGTAGAAAGACCCAGTACTTC. It codes for CAGPTLAGGRKTQYF.